These 31 T cell receptor beta chains share one sample of origin, sequenced in a study of shared clonotypes between healthy human individuals. Method: immunoSEQ multiplex PCR; TCRdb's copy keeps in-frame clones and lacks some. The table shows a few million clones, with approximately 95% occurring only once. The sample was naive CD4+ T cells sorted from blood. Subset described: CD45RA+ positively selected. The origin of the receptors is a man aged 18 to 30 in good health.

The chain combines TRBV5-1 with TRBJ2-7; D is possibly TRBD1 (5 bases). This CDR3 comprises 16 residues. Deletions cut 4 bases from V and 3 bases from J, with 20 bases between. Germline values: CDR1 SGHRS, CDR2 YFSETQ. The CDR3 DNA reads TGCGCCAGCAGCCAAAACAGGCAGAGCCCGAGCTACGAGCAGTACTTC. Residues: CASSQNRQSPSYEQYF. The whole variable domain, remainder taken from reference TRBV5-1 and TRBJ2-7, is KAGVTQTPRYLIKTRGQQVTLSCSPISGHRSVSWYQQTPGQGLQFLFEYFSETQRNKGNFPGRFSGRQFSNSRSEMNVSTLELGDSALYLCASSQNRQSPSYEQYFGPGTRLTVT.

This clone was detected once. The same CDR3 is also encoded by other DNA sequences in this sample. This chain connects TRBV18 to TRBJ2-5; possibly TRBD1 for D (5 bases). The CDR3 is 13 residues long. V was pared by 1 base and J by 4 bases, with 7 bases between. CDR1 is KGHSH and CDR2 is LQKENI in the germline V gene. Written as DNA, the CDR3 is TGTGCCAGCTCACCACGGCAGGGAGAGACCCAGTACTTC. This codes for CASSPRQGETQYF.

Notes on this clone: The same CDR3 also results from other DNA sequences found in this sample. The CDR3 DNA sequence: TGCAGCGTTGATGGCGGCGGTGGCACAGATACGCAGTATTTT. Amino acid sequence: CSVDGGGGTDTQYF. This sequence joins TRBV29-1 and TRBJ2-3; no definite D call. Germline-derived CDR1 and CDR2 are SQVTM and ANQGSEA. Between the trimmed V and J ends, which lost 3 bases and 1 base, there was a span of 11 bases. CDR3 length: 14 amino acids.

For this clone: The same CDR3 also results from other DNA sequences found in this sample. This chain uses TRBV7-8 with TRBJ1-5; D ambiguous. The CDR3 covers 15 residues. V lost 2 bases to trimming and J lost 2 bases, with 10 bases between them. From germline, CDR1 is SGHVS and CDR2 FQNEAQ. CDR3 DNA sequence: TGTGCCAGCAGCTTATCGGGTGGGGGCAATCAGCCCCAGCATTTT. The encoded protein is CASSLSGGGNQPQHF.

Remarks on this clone: The sample has other DNA sequences that encode this CDR3 too. The chain employs TRBV6-5 and TRBJ2-7; D might be TRBD2 (6 bases). Germline-derived CDR1 and CDR2 are MNHEY and SVGAGI. The CDR3 totals 14 residues. V was clipped by 0 bases and J by 4 bases, with 10 bases between them. DNA for the CDR3: TGTGCCAGCAGTTACTCGACTAGTTCGTACGAGCAGTACTTC. This translates into CASSYSTSSYEQYF.

This chain joins TRBV6-5 and TRBJ2-7, with 7 bases aligning to TRBD1. The CDR3 is 13 residues long. Germline CDR1 and CDR2: MNHEY and SVGAGI. Unmatched junction bases numbered 6, after V lost 5 bases and J lost 5 bases. CDR3 in DNA: TGTGCCAGCAGTGTGACAGGGTTGAACGAGCAGTACTTC. This sequence encodes CASSVTGLNEQYF.

The chain recombines TRBV7-2 with TRBJ2-5, with D possibly TRBD2 on 6 matching bases. This CDR3 contains 15 residues. V lost 5 bases and J lost 2, with 15 bases in between. CDR1 SGHTA and CDR2 FQGNSA come from the germline V gene. In nucleotides, the CDR3 is TGTGCCAGCAGCCGCAACGCGGGACGACAAGAGACCCAGTACTTC. It specifies CASSRNAGRQETQYF.

V gene TRBV5-4 combines with J gene TRBJ1-2; possibly TRBD1 for D (5 bases). Trimming removed 5 bases from V and 0 bases from J, with 17 bases in between. Germline CDR1 and CDR2: SGHNT and YYREEE (reference sequence). The CDR3 sequence is 16 residues long. CDR3 protein: CASSPERDPANYGYTF. The CDR3 nucleotides are TGTGCCAGCAGTCCCGAGAGGGACCCAGCTAACTATGGCTACACCTTC.

The V and J genes are TRBV30 and TRBJ2-5; TRBD1 might be the D (6 bases). The length of the CDR3 is 14 residues. Trimming shortened V by 3 bases and J by 4 bases, and 15 bases separated the two germline ends. Germline CDR1 GTSNPN, CDR2 SVGIG (reference sequence). In DNA form, the CDR3 reads TGTGCCTGGAGCGCAGGGGAGAGGCTAGAGACCCAGTACTTC. Translating it yields CAWSAGERLETQYF.

V and J are TRBV10-2 and TRBJ1-5, with 8 bases matching TRBD1. This CDR3 contains 12 residues. After removal of 6 bases from V and 10 bases from J, the junction contained 5 bases not matched to a gene. Germline CDR1 is WSHSY and CDR2 is SAAADI. CDR3 residues: CASRDRVGPQHF. CDR3 coding DNA: TGCGCCAGCAGGGACAGGGTCGGTCCCCAGCATTTT.

The V and J genes are TRBV5-6 and TRBJ2-5; D is tentatively TRBD1 or TRBD2 (6 bases each). The V end was cut by 4 bases, the J end by 5 bases, with 9 bases between. Germline CDR1 is SGHDT and CDR2 is YYEEEE. This CDR3 has 12 amino acids. The CDR3 nucleotides are TGTGCCAGCAGCAGAGGGGGGGAGACCCAGTACTTC. Translating gives CASSRGGETQYF. The full variable domain, its missing parts supplied by reference TRBV5-6 and TRBJ2-5, is DAGVTQSPTHLIKTRGQQVTLRCSPKSGHDTVSWYQQALGQGPQFIFQYYEEEERQRGNFPDRFSGHQFPNYSSELNVNALLLGDSALYLCASSRGGETQYFGPGTRLLVL.

The CDR3: CSATTSEQFF. CDR3 DNA sequence: TGCAGTGCTACCACAAGTGAGCAGTTCTTC. V is TRBV20-1 and J is TRBJ2-1; D is ambiguous. V lost 4 bases and J 9 bases, leaving 7 bases between the germline ends. The CDR3 consists of 10 residues. The germline CDR1 and CDR2 sequences are DFQATT and SNEGSKA (reference sequence).

The V call is TRBV9, the J call TRBJ2-2; no clear D gene. Trimming took 0 bases from V and 6 from J, leaving 9 bases between them. The CDR3 is made up of 14 amino acids. Germline-derived CDR1 and CDR2 are SGDLS and YYNGEE. The CDR3 loop reads CASSVAEHPGELFF. The CDR3, as DNA: TGTGCCAGCAGCGTAGCCGAGCACCCCGGGGAGCTGTTTTTT.

The chain combines TRBV27 with TRBJ2-2; 7 positions match TRBD2. The CDR3 runs to 15 residues. Looked up from germline, CDR1 is MNHEY and CDR2 is SMNVEV (reference sequence). The V gene end was trimmed by 5 bases and the J gene end by 6 bases; junction bases not matched to a gene: 9. CDR3 loop: CASSRSGTMAGELFF. For the CDR3, the DNA is TGTGCCAGCAGTCGTTCCGGGACTATGGCCGGGGAGCTGTTTTTT.

The chain uses TRBV5-1 and TRBJ1-5; the D gene is possibly TRBD1 (5 bases). V dropped 5 bases and J dropped 3 bases, with 15 bases sitting between them. In germline, CDR1 is SGHRS, CDR2 YFSETQ. The CDR3 extends over 15 amino acids. CDR3: CASSNSGGVNQPQHF. The CDR3 DNA reads TGCGCCAGCAGTAACTCAGGAGGGGTCAATCAGCCCCAGCATTTT.

This chain joins TRBV27 and TRBJ1-2; D unresolved. The germline CDR1 and CDR2 sequences are MNHEY and SMNVEV (reference sequence). The V end was cut by 4 bases, the J end by 0 bases, with 12 bases between. This CDR3 has 15 residues. CDR3 DNA sequence: TGTGCCAGCAGTTCCACGTCCTATTCTAACTATGGCTACACCTTC. Amino acid sequence: CASSSTSYSNYGYTF.

This chain connects TRBV7-9 to TRBJ2-1; D not certain. With 3 bases removed from V and 7 bases from J, the gap between germline ends came to 16 bases. CDR1 and CDR2 from the germline V gene are SEHNR and FQNEAQ (reference sequence). The CDR3 contains 15 residues. The CDR3, as DNA: TGTGCCAGCAGCTTGGGTTCCTCCTTGGGAAATGAGCAGTTCTTC. This gives the protein CASSLGSSLGNEQFF.

This chain uses TRBV27 with TRBJ1-5, with 11 bases aligning to TRBD1. CDR1 is MNHEY, CDR2 SMNVEV, per germline (reference sequence). V lost 5 bases to trimming and J lost 11 bases; unmatched junction nucleotides: 8. The CDR3 runs 14 residues. The CDR3 coding sequence is TGTGCCAGCAGTACCGGGACAGGGGGAAATTCCCAGCATTTT. As protein: CASSTGTGGNSQHF.

This chain joins TRBV9 and TRBJ1-6; tentative D call: TRBD1 (5 bases). The germline V and J ends were trimmed by 4 bases and 6 bases, with 14 bases remaining between them. The CDR3 extends over 15 amino acids. Per the germline V gene, CDR1 is SGDLS and CDR2 is YYNGEE. The CDR3 loop is CASSPEWGRNSPLHF. CDR3 in DNA: TGTGCCAGCAGCCCTGAATGGGGACGTAATTCACCCCTCCACTTT.

The V call is TRBV11-2, the J call TRBJ2-1; 8 bases are a match to TRBD2. The CDR3 sequence is 16 residues long. Per germline, CDR1 SGHAT and CDR2 FQNNGV. V lost 6 bases to trimming and J lost 1 base; unmatched junction nucleotides: 8. The DNA of the CDR3 is TGTGCCAGCAGATCTCCGGGACTAGTGTCCTACAATGAGCAGTTCTTC. Translation: CASRSPGLVSYNEQFF.

The chain uses TRBV7-8 and TRBJ2-5; D not resolved. Deletions cut 5 bases from V and 1 base from J, with 8 bases between. The CDR3 is made up of 13 amino acids. Germline V lookup: CDR1 SGHVS, CDR2 FQNEAQ. The CDR3 spells CASSPRVQETQYF. Here the CDR3 DNA reads TGTGCCAGCAGCCCTAGGGTCCAAGAGACCCAGTACTTC.

The chain has TRBV5-6 and TRBJ1-6; a weak D match, TRBD1 (6 bases). V lost 9 bases, J lost 10 bases, and 20 bases lay in between. Germline lookup yields CDR1 SGHDT and CDR2 YYEEEE. The CDR3 extends over 14 amino acids. The CDR3 is CANEYPTGRSPLHF. CDR3 in DNA: TGTGCCAACGAGTACCCCACAGGGCGCTCACCCCTCCACTTT.

The chain combines TRBV7-6 with TRBJ2-3; TRBD1 matches 7 bases. Trimming took 8 bases from V and 2 from J; bases not matched to a gene: 10. The germline CDR1 and CDR2 sequences are SGHVS and FNYEAQ. The CDR3 contains 15 residues. The CDR3 is CASGGQGQTTDTQYF. For the CDR3, the DNA is TGTGCCAGCGGCGGGCAGGGACAGACCACAGATACGCAGTATTTT.

This clone was detected once. The gene calls are TRBV2 and TRBJ1-1, with a weak D call TRBD1 (6 bases). The CDR3 has 15 amino acids. The germline V and J ends were trimmed by 6 bases and 3 bases, with 17 bases remaining between them. Germline values: CDR1 SNHLY, CDR2 FYNNEI. This CDR3 reads CASSAPLTGYTEAFF. CDR3 coding DNA: TGTGCCAGCAGCGCCCCCCTAACAGGGTACACTGAAGCTTTCTTT.

This sequence joins TRBV4-3 and TRBJ2-2; possible D gene TRBD2, 6 bases. Deletions cut 1 base from V and 1 base from J, with 22 bases between. This CDR3 region has 20 residues. Germline-derived CDR1 and CDR2 are LGHNA and YSLEER. This CDR3 reads CASSQAPLGAGLLNTGELFF. CDR3 nucleotides: TGCGCCAGCAGCCAAGCACCCCTTGGGGCGGGACTCCTGAACACCGGGGAGCTGTTTTTT.

Here the CDR3 reads CASSLDTSGRAPSSYEQYF. The CDR3 DNA reads as TGTGCCAGCAGCTTAGATACTAGCGGGAGGGCCCCTTCCTCCTACGAGCAGTACTTC. This chain uses TRBV7-2 with TRBJ2-7, with 13 bases fitting TRBD2. V dropped 1 base and J dropped 0; count of bases not matched to a gene: 9. CDR1 and CDR2 (germline): SGHTA, FQGNSA. The CDR3 runs 19 residues.

The chain carries TRBV25-1 and TRBJ2-2; 7 positions match TRBD2. This CDR3 has 18 amino acids. V shed 2 bases, J shed 4 bases, and the junction held 13 bases outside the gene matches. Germline values: CDR1 MGHDK, CDR2 SYGVNS. The CDR3 protein is CASSEMVTSPRGTGELFF. The CDR3 nucleotides read TGTGCCAGCAGTGAAATGGTGACTAGCCCCCGGGGCACCGGGGAGCTGTTTTTT.

The chain combines TRBV30 with TRBJ1-5; no clear D. Trimming took 3 bases from V and 8 from J, leaving 11 bases between them. From germline, CDR1 is GTSNPN and CDR2 SVGIG (reference sequence). This CDR3 is 12 amino acids long. The CDR3 sequence: CAWSREAKPQHF. Written as DNA, the CDR3 is TGTGCCTGGAGCCGGGAGGCTAAGCCCCAGCATTTT.

V and J are TRBV20-1 and TRBJ1-5; 7 positions match TRBD1. This CDR3 spans 11 amino acids. Unmatched junction bases numbered 3, after V lost 2 bases and J lost 11 bases. CDR1 and CDR2 from the germline V gene are DFQATT and SNEGSKA (reference sequence). This chain's CDR3 is CSARITGAQHF. The CDR3 nucleotides read TGCAGTGCTAGAATAACAGGGGCCCAGCATTTT.

This chain links TRBV5-1 with TRBJ1-6; TRBD1 aligns across 9 bases. Germline CDR1 is SGHRS and CDR2 is YFSETQ. Trimming cost V 0 bases and J 8 bases; bases outside gene matches: 3. This CDR3 is 15 amino acids long. The CDR3 sequence is CASSLAQGAYSPLHF. As DNA, the CDR3 is TGCGCCAGCAGCTTGGCACAGGGGGCTTATTCACCCCTCCACTTT.

DNA of the CDR3: TGTGCCAGCAGCTTGGATGGTCATAGCAATCAGCCCCAGCATTTT. Translating it yields CASSLDGHSNQPQHF. The J gene is TRBJ1-5, the V gene TRBV5-5; D is unclear. The V gene lost 0 bases and the J gene lost 0 bases, with 7 bases spanning the gap. Germline assignment: CDR1 SGHKS and CDR2 YYEKEE (reference sequence). This CDR3 is 15 amino acids long.